The 30 T cell receptor beta chains below come from one sample, sequenced in a study of blood T cell repertoires in COVID-19. This table comes from immunoSEQ multiplex PCR, and its TCRdb copy is limited to in-frame clones, with some not included. This sample yields 100,000 to 150,000 clones, of which about 74% are seen a single time; more than 5.5% belongs to the top ten. Sequenced: peripheral blood. These receptors were collected from a man aged 55-75 years with acute or convalescent COVID-19.

The genes are TRBV9 and TRBJ2-7, with a possible D match to TRBD2 (5 bases). The V gene's germline CDR1 is SGDLS and CDR2 YYNGEE. CDR3 length: 14 amino acids. The V gene lost 2 bases and the J gene lost 5 bases, with 14 bases spanning the gap. CDR3 nucleotides: TGTGCCAGCAGCGTCCGGGGTTCCGGGGACGAGCAGTACTTC. It translates to CASSVRGSGDEQYF.

This clone showed up just once. CDR3 coding DNA: TGTGCCAGCAGCCCCAGACTGGGAGGAGCTTTCTTT. The encoded protein is CASSPRLGGAFF. J is TRBJ1-1 and V is TRBV9, with no clear D. The CDR3 sequence is 12 residues long. V shed 4 bases and J shed 10 bases, with 14 bases lying between them. CDR1 is SGDLS and CDR2 is YYNGEE in the germline V gene.

The gene calls are TRBV2 and TRBJ1-2, with 10 positions matching TRBD1. Per the germline V gene, CDR1 is SNHLY and CDR2 is FYNNEI. The V gene end was trimmed by 3 bases and the J gene end by 4 bases; junction bases not matched to a gene: 8. The CDR3 loop spans 16 amino acids. CDR3 region: CASSDDRGRISYGYTF. CDR3 nucleotides: TGTGCCAGCAGTGACGACAGGGGGCGAATCTCCTATGGCTACACCTTC.

This clone was picked up a small number of times. CDR3 amino acids: CASSATGTGNTGELFF. The DNA for the CDR3 is TGTGCCAGCAGCGCCACCGGGACAGGGAACACCGGGGAGCTGTTTTTT. This chain uses TRBV11-1 with TRBJ2-2; 8 bases agree with TRBD1. This CDR3 region has 16 residues. From germline, CDR1 is SGHAT and CDR2 FQDESV (reference sequence). The ends lost 5 bases at V and 1 base at J; junction bases unmatched: 6.

This chain links TRBV24-1 with TRBJ1-2; 7 bases are a match to TRBD1. With V trimmed by 5 bases and J by 2 bases, 10 bases remained unmatched. Germline lookup yields CDR1 KGHDR and CDR2 SFDVKD. The CDR3 length is 16 residues. The CDR3 region is CATSASRAGGNYGYTF. CDR3 bases: TGTGCCACCAGTGCCTCCAGGGCAGGGGGAAACTATGGCTACACCTTC.

The J gene is TRBJ2-3, the V gene TRBV7-8; the D is unclear. V lost 1 base, J lost 7 bases, and 15 bases lay in between. CDR1 is SGHVS, CDR2 FQNEAQ, per germline. The CDR3 consists of 15 residues. The CDR3 spells CASSLGGRNSYTQYF. The CDR3 DNA follows: TGTGCCAGCAGCTTAGGAGGCCGCAACTCCTATACGCAGTATTTT.

The chain couples TRBV9 to TRBJ1-4; 10 bases agree with TRBD1. The CDR3 extends over 16 amino acids. The ends lost 0 bases at V and 7 bases at J; junction bases unmatched: 6. Germline CDR1 SGDLS, CDR2 YYNGEE. The CDR3 DNA reads TGTGCCAGCAGCGTAGCTCTCGGGACAGGGGTTGAAAAACTGTTTTTT. Amino acid sequence: CASSVALGTGVEKLFF. Full variable domain (remainder filled in from reference TRBV9 and TRBJ1-4): DSGVTQTPKHLITATGQRVTLRCSPRSGDLSVYWYQQSLDQGLQFLIQYYNGEERAKGNILERFSAQQFPDLHSELNLSSLELGDSALYFCASSVALGTGVEKLFFGSGTQLSVL.

The J gene is TRBJ2-3, the V gene TRBV29-1, with D maybe TRBD2 (6 bases). Germline CDR1 and CDR2: SQVTM and ANQGSEA. The V end lost 6 bases, the J end lost 5 bases, and 21 bases lay between the germline ends. The CDR3 loop spans 15 amino acids. The CDR3 spells CSVFPGQRAVDTQYF. CDR3 DNA: TGCAGCGTGTTCCCTGGCCAGCGGGCCGTAGATACGCAGTATTTT.

V gene TRBV5-1 combines with J gene TRBJ1-2, with D possibly being TRBD1 (6 bases). CDR1 SGHRS and CDR2 YFSETQ come from the germline V gene. CDR3 length: 12 amino acids. Deletions cut 5 bases from V and 5 bases from J, with 10 bases between. CDR3 DNA: TGCGCCAGCAGGGCGGGGGCGTATGGCTACACCTTC. Encoded protein: CASRAGAYGYTF.

The J gene is TRBJ2-7, the V gene TRBV29-1, with a possible D match to TRBD1 (6 bases). Germline CDR1 SQVTM, CDR2 ANQGSEA. The length of the CDR3 is 11 residues. The V end was cut by 6 bases, the J end by 8 bases, with 14 bases between. The CDR3 spells CSVTMRGKQYF. As DNA, the CDR3 is TGCAGCGTGACCATGAGGGGGAAGCAGTACTTC.

The chain uses TRBV19 and TRBJ1-5; D not certain. With 10 bases removed from V and 4 bases from J, the gap between germline ends came to 8 bases. The V gene's germline CDR1 is LNHDA and CDR2 SQIVND (reference sequence). This CDR3 is built from 11 residues. CDR3: CAIWPNQPQHF. The CDR3 DNA follows: TGTGCCATATGGCCGAATCAGCCCCAGCATTTT.

This CDR3 reads CASSGSRGGLVYNEQFF. CDR3 sequence (DNA): TGTGCCAGCAGTGGATCCCGGGGAGGATTAGTATACAATGAGCAGTTCTTC. This chain connects TRBV2 to TRBJ2-1, with D possibly TRBD2 on 6 matching bases. The germline CDR1 and CDR2 sequences are SNHLY and FYNNEI. Trimming stripped 4 bases from V and 4 bases from J, with 20 bases between. The length of the CDR3 is 17 residues.

This chain links TRBV6-4 with TRBJ2-1; TRBD2 matches 7 bases. The germline gives CDR1 MRHNA, CDR2 SNTAGT. V lost 4 bases and J lost 5; bases outside the gene matches: 2. There are 13 residues in the CDR3. CDR3 sequence reads: CASSGTSHNEQFF. CDR3 sequence (DNA): TGTGCCAGCAGTGGGACTAGTCACAATGAGCAGTTCTTC.

The V call is TRBV13, the J call TRBJ1-4, with 8 bases identical to TRBD1. This CDR3 contains 18 residues. Trimming at V came to 3 bases and at J to 0 bases, leaving 9 bases not matched to a gene. Per the germline V gene, CDR1 is PRHDT and CDR2 is FYEKMQ (reference sequence). The CDR3 nucleotides read TGTGCCAGCAGCTTTTGGACAGGGAATCCTGCAACTAATGAAAAACTGTTTTTT. Translation: CASSFWTGNPATNEKLFF.

The chain joins TRBV28 to TRBJ1-5, with D unresolved. CDR1 and CDR2 from the germline V gene are MDHEN and SYDVKM. CDR3 length: 14 amino acids. Trimming shortened V by 4 bases and J by 5 bases, and 12 bases separated the two germline ends. Here the CDR3 DNA reads TGTGCCAGCAGTTCCGGGATTTACTATCAGCCCCAGCATTTT. Its translation is CASSSGIYYQPQHF.

The gene calls are TRBV9 and TRBJ2-3; D perhaps matches TRBD1 (5 bases). The germline V gene has CDR1 SGDLS and CDR2 YYNGEE. The V and J ends lost 0 bases and 1 base respectively, with 9 bases between them. The length of the CDR3 is 15 residues. CDR3 loop: CASSVEGSRTDTQYF. CDR3 nucleotides: TGTGCCAGCAGCGTAGAGGGGTCACGCACAGATACGCAGTATTTT.

This clone was seen a single time. V is TRBV3-1 (or the pseudogene TRBV3-2) and J is TRBJ2-1; 10 nucleotides agree with TRBD2. The junction had 8 bases not matched to a gene; V was cut back by 3 bases and J by 0 bases. This CDR3 comprises 18 residues. CDR1 is LGHDT and CDR2 is YNNKEL in the germline V gene (reference sequence). CDR3 protein: CASSHIWTSGSSYNEQFF. In DNA, the CDR3 is TGTGCCAGCAGCCATATCTGGACTAGCGGAAGCTCCTACAATGAGCAGTTCTTC.

The chain has TRBV13 and TRBJ2-2, with 7 bases that match TRBD2. The germline V gene encodes CDR1 PRHDT and CDR2 FYEKMQ (reference sequence). There are 19 residues in the CDR3. J was trimmed by 4 bases and V by 5 bases; bases with no gene match: 19. This CDR3 is CASSPRRHVSGTTTGELFF. DNA for the CDR3: TGTGCCAGCAGCCCCCGCCGGCATGTGTCCGGGACTACCACCGGGGAGCTGTTTTTT.

The chain is built from TRBV11-2 and TRBJ1-5; possible D gene TRBD1, 5 bases. The CDR3 has 15 amino acids. In germline, CDR1 is SGHAT, CDR2 FQNNGV. Trimming cost V 5 bases and J 0 bases, with 11 bases left between them. CDR3 DNA: TGTGCCAGCAGCACGGGGGTCGTTAGCAATCAGCCCCAGCATTTT. Translated: CASSTGVVSNQPQHF.

The V gene is TRBV11-2, the J gene TRBJ2-7; D unresolved. This CDR3 spans 12 amino acids. V gave up 0 bases and J gave up 6 bases, with 6 bases separating them. Germline V CDR1 and CDR2: SGHAT, FQNNGV. DNA of the CDR3: TGTGCCAGCAGCTTAGACCGAGTCGAGCAGTACTTC. Translated: CASSLDRVEQYF. Complete variable domain (other parts from reference TRBV11-2 and TRBJ2-7): EAGVAQSPRYKIIEKRQSVAFWCNPISGHATLYWYQQILGQGPKLLIQFQNNGVVDDSQLPKDRFSAERLKGVDSTLKIQPAKLEDSAVYLCASSLDRVEQYFGPGTRLTVT.

The chain recombines TRBV6-5 with TRBJ1-2; D is uncertain. In germline, CDR1 is MNHEY, CDR2 SVGAGI. V was trimmed by 5 bases and J by 2 bases, leaving 9 bases between them. The CDR3 consists of 13 residues. The CDR3 is CASSIDKNYGYTF. The CDR3, as DNA: TGTGCCAGCAGTATCGACAAAAACTATGGCTACACCTTC.

The rearrangement links TRBV11-1 to TRBJ2-7, with D uncertain. The CDR3 totals 11 residues. V was cut by 5 bases and J by 4 bases, with 6 bases left in between. Looked up from germline, CDR1 is SGHAT and CDR2 is FQDESV (reference sequence). CDR3 protein: CASSELYEQYF. CDR3 coding DNA: TGTGCCAGCAGCGAGCTATACGAGCAGTACTTC.

The CDR3 loop is CASSLGLLGGDTQYF. In nucleotides, the CDR3 is TGTGCCAGCAGCTTAGGACTCCTCGGGGGAGATACGCAGTATTTT. V is TRBV11-2 and J is TRBJ2-3; TRBD2 might be the D (6 bases). There are 15 residues in the CDR3. The germline CDR1 and CDR2 sequences are SGHAT and FQNNGV. V was trimmed by 1 base and J by 5 bases, leaving 13 bases between them.

The rearrangement uses TRBV3-1 (or the pseudogene TRBV3-2) and TRBJ2-3; D not certain. V was shortened by 6 bases and J by 5 bases, with 24 bases between the two germline ends. Germline CDR1 is LGHDT and CDR2 is YNNKEL (reference sequence). The CDR3 sequence is 17 residues long. CDR3 residues: CASSSIKSLIGGDTQYF. CDR3 DNA sequence: TGTGCCAGCAGTTCTATAAAAAGTCTCATCGGTGGAGATACGCAGTATTTT.

This chain connects TRBV30 to TRBJ2-7, with 8 bases matching TRBD1. The CDR3 has 14 residues. The trim removed 0 bases at V and 3 bases at J, leaving 4 bases unmatched. The V gene's germline CDR1 is GTSNPN and CDR2 SVGIG (reference sequence). CDR3 region: CAWSVPGQGYEQYF. The CDR3 DNA sequence: TGTGCCTGGAGTGTACCAGGACAGGGCTACGAGCAGTACTTC. Full variable domain (rest looked up from reference TRBV30 and TRBJ2-7): SQTIHQWPATLVQPVGSPLSLECTVEGTSNPNLYWYRQAAGRGLQLLFYSVGIGQISSEVPQNLSASRPQDRQFILSSKKLLLSDSGFYLCAWSVPGQGYEQYFGPGTRLTVT.

The rearrangement joins TRBV7-8 to TRBJ1-1; 9 bases align to TRBD1. With 4 bases clipped from V and 5 bases from J, the junction kept 5 bases outside the gene matches. The germline gives CDR1 SGHVS, CDR2 FQNEAQ. The CDR3 consists of 14 residues. CDR3: CASSYGTGRTEAFF. The CDR3 DNA sequence: TGTGCCAGCAGCTACGGGACAGGGCGAACTGAAGCTTTCTTT. The complete variable domain, with remaining parts taken from reference TRBV7-8 and TRBJ1-1, reads GAGVSQSPRYKVAKRGQDVALRCDPISGHVSLFWYQQALGQGPEFLTYFQNEAQLDKSGLPSDRFFAERPEGSVSTLKIQRTQQEDSAVYLCASSYGTGRTEAFFGQGTRLTVV.

The genes are TRBV10-3 and TRBJ1-1; a possible D gene is TRBD1 (6 bases). V lost 4 bases and J 5 bases, leaving 20 bases between the germline ends. CDR3 length: 16 amino acids. Germline V gene sequence: CDR1 ENHRY, CDR2 SYGVKD. This CDR3 is CAISGGSGAILTEAFF. CDR3 DNA: TGTGCCATCAGTGGGGGGTCAGGGGCCATCCTTACTGAAGCTTTCTTT.

This clone was counted only a few times. This rearrangement joins TRBV4-2 to TRBJ2-3; 8 bases align to TRBD1. CDR1 is LGHNA and CDR2 is YNFKEQ in the germline V gene. This CDR3 comprises 14 residues. V lost 6 bases, J lost 4 bases, and 6 bases stayed unmatched. In nucleotides, the CDR3 is TGTGCCAGCAGGGACAGGGATAACGCAGATACGCAGTATTTT. It codes for CASRDRDNADTQYF.

This chain connects TRBV4-2 to TRBJ1-6, with D unclear. CDR3 length: 17 residues. The germline gives CDR1 LGHNA, CDR2 YNFKEQ. Trimming pared 0 bases from V and 7 bases from J, leaving 16 bases between. This chain's CDR3 is CASSQDKSPPTNSPLHF. DNA of the CDR3: TGTGCCAGCAGCCAAGATAAATCCCCACCTACGAATTCACCCCTCCACTTT.

A few counts support this clone. V usage is TRBV2 and J usage is TRBJ2-7; D is unresolved. Germline V gene data show CDR1 as SNHLY and CDR2 as FYNNEI. There are 10 residues in the CDR3. The germline V and J ends were trimmed by 6 bases and 5 bases, with 5 bases remaining between them. CDR3 amino acids: CASSPNEQYF. CDR3 bases: TGTGCCAGCAGCCCTAACGAGCAGTACTTC.